The T cell receptor beta chain under discussion was sequenced for a study of blood T cell repertoires in COVID-19. Overall study context: The study drew acute and convalescent COVID-19 samples from the United States, Italy and Spain. PBMCs, B-cell-depleted T cells, or T cells were the source of the cDNA or gDNA that made up the material.

Per the study methods: The assay estimated nucleated cells by amplifying reference gene primers. Sequencing used immunoSEQ multiplex PCR; TCRdb keeps in-frame clones, though not all of them. That table is the source of V, J and clone size, and D and trimming were worked out from the DNA. The sample includes around 160,000 clones, roughly 93% of them seen just once. Germline V gives CDR1 SNHLY, CDR2 FYNNEI. Trimming removed 4 bases from V and 1 base from J, with 7 bases in between. This CDR3 is 13 amino acids long. The TCR sequence derives from an older woman with COVID-19, enrolled during active disease. Sequenced input: peripheral blood. The V and J genes are TRBV2 and TRBJ1-1, with D unclear. The CDR3 region is CASSVYGNTEAFF. For the CDR3, the DNA is TGTGCCAGCAGTGTTTACGGGAACACTGAAGCTTTCTTT.